This TCR beta chain was retrieved from a study of vaccination effects on CD4 cells after COVID-19. This CDR3 has 16 amino acids. Per the germline V gene, CDR1 is SGHRS and CDR2 is YFSETQ. Germline trimming cut 2 bases from V and 1 base from J; bases unmatched to any gene: 6. On this clone: Its antigen remains unidentified.

Prior to sequencing, the ViraFEST assay stimulated PBMC with viral peptide pools, which expanded the antigen-specific CD4+ T cells. Culture proceeded for more than nine days, and CD4+ T cells were then isolated. SARS-CoV-2 infection was confirmed by PCR in the person between March and December 2020. TCRdb's table, derived via immunoSEQ multiplex PCR, lists solely in-frame clones and lacks some. The sample includes under 65,000 clones, 65% to 80% of them seen just once. The sequence derives from a human donor who had a prior SARS-CoV-2 infection. Material: CD4+ T cells from PBMCs cultured with HIV peptides, obtained before COVID-19 vaccination. Regarding subset: HIV-1 Nef peptide pool negative control/reference culture. The V gene is TRBV5-1, the J gene TRBJ2-1, with 7 bases that match TRBD2. The CDR3 DNA is TGCGCCAGCAGCTTTACCGGGGGGTCGTCCTACAATGAGCAGTTCTTC. This codes for CASSFTGGSSYNEQFF.